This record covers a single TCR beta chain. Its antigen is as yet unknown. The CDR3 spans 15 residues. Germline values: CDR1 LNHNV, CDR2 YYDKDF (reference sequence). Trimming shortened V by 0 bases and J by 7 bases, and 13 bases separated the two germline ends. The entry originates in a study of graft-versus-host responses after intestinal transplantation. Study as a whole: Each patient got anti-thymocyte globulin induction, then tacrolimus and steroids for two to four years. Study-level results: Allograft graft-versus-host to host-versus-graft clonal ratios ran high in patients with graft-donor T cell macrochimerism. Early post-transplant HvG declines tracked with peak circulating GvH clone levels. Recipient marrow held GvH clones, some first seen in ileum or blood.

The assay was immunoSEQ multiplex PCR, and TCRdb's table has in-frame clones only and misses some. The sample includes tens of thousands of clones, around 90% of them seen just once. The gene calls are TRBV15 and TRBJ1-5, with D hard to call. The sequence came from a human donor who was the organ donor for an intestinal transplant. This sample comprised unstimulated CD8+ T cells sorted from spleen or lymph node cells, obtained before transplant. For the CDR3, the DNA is TGTGCCACCAGCAGAGATTTAACAGCAGGACAGCCCCAGCATTTT. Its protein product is CATSRDLTAGQPQHF.